These 27 T cell receptor beta chains were sequenced from one sample in a study of blood T cell repertoires in COVID-19. The method was immunoSEQ multiplex PCR; TCRdb's version includes in-frame clones alone and lacks a portion of them. Among about 250,000 clones listed, around four fifths were seen once. What was sequenced was peripheral blood. The receptors derive from a woman aged 60-75 years with active or convalescent COVID-19.

As DNA, the CDR3 is TGTGCCAGCGCAACAGGGTTGAATTCACCCCTCCACTTT. Its protein is CASATGLNSPLHF. This chain links TRBV27 with TRBJ1-6, with D possibly being TRBD1 (6 bases). Looked up from germline, CDR1 is MNHEY and CDR2 is SMNVEV (reference sequence). This CDR3 has 13 amino acids. Trimming took 8 bases from V and 7 from J, leaving 12 bases between them.

The chain links TRBV7-8 to TRBJ1-5; the match to TRBD1 covers 7 bases. This CDR3 spans 13 amino acids. Germline V gives CDR1 SGHVS, CDR2 FQNEAQ. The J segment lost 7 bases and the V segment lost 2 bases, leaving 2 bases of the junction unmatched. The CDR3 bases are TGTGCCAGCAGCTTAAGACAGGGACAGCCCCAGCATTTT. It encodes CASSLRQGQPQHF. The full variable domain, with the rest looked up from reference TRBV7-8 and TRBJ1-5, is GAGVSQSPRYKVAKRGQDVALRCDPISGHVSLFWYQQALGQGPEFLTYFQNEAQLDKSGLPSDRFFAERPEGSVSTLKIQRTQQEDSAVYLCASSLRQGQPQHFGDGTRLSIL.

The V gene is TRBV5-1, the J gene TRBJ1-1; D ambiguous. Germline CDR1 reads SGHRS; CDR2 reads YFSETQ. This CDR3 spans 17 amino acids. Trimming shortened V by 0 bases and J by 0 bases, and 15 bases separated the two germline ends. For the CDR3, the DNA is TGCGCCAGCAGCTTGGGTTCCGGGCCCGGGATGAACACTGAAGCTTTCTTT. This gives the protein CASSLGSGPGMNTEAFF.

The V call is TRBV5-6, the J call TRBJ1-2, with D possibly TRBD1 on 6 matching bases. The CDR3 consists of 16 residues. The germline V gene has CDR1 SGHDT and CDR2 YYEEEE. Trimming took 5 bases from V and 4 from J, leaving 21 bases between them. The DNA of the CDR3 is TGTGCCAGCAGAAGTATTACGGGGGGCCCGATCTATGGCTACACCTTC. This encodes CASRSITGGPIYGYTF.

The genes are TRBV12-1 and TRBJ2-5; the table names TRBD2, a call not compared with the DNA. TRBV12-1 is classified as a pseudogene. The CDR3 has 17 amino acids. The chain's CDR3 is CASSFALAGVRQETQYF. CDR3 bases: TGTGCCAGCAGCTTTGCCCTAGCGGGAGTCCGTCAAGAGACCCAGTACTTC.

CDR3 amino acids: CASSPGTGADPYGYTF. The CDR3 nucleotides read TGTGCCAGCAGCCCCGGGACAGGGGCCGACCCCTATGGCTACACCTTC. The V and J genes are TRBV5-4 and TRBJ1-2; 10 bases align to TRBD1. CDR1 SGHNT and CDR2 YYREEE come from the germline V gene (reference sequence). Trimming took 4 bases from V and 4 from J; bases not matched to a gene: 10. CDR3 size: 16 residues.

The V call is TRBV28, the J call TRBJ1-3; 10 nucleotides align to TRBD1. The J segment lost 4 bases and the V segment lost 6 bases, leaving 6 bases of the junction unmatched. The CDR3 has 15 amino acids. Germline CDR1 is MDHEN and CDR2 is SYDVKM. DNA of the CDR3: TGTGCCAGCAGCTCCGACAGGGGGCCAGGAAACACCATATATTTT. Translation gives CASSSDRGPGNTIYF.

The chain carries TRBV11-1 and TRBJ1-1; D is perhaps TRBD1 (6 bases). The CDR3 loop spans 12 amino acids. Germline-derived CDR1 and CDR2 are SGHAT and FQDESV (reference sequence). Trimming took 8 bases from V and 6 from J, leaving 13 bases between them. Here the CDR3 reads CASQRGGSEAFF. The DNA for the CDR3 is TGTGCCAGCCAGAGGGGGGGATCTGAAGCTTTCTTT.

The V call is TRBV15, the J call TRBJ2-7, with D maybe TRBD1 (6 bases). The CDR3 runs to 15 residues. The V end lost 0 bases, the J end lost 1 base, and 10 bases lay between the germline ends. Germline V CDR1 and CDR2: LNHNV, YYDKDF (reference sequence). The CDR3 nucleotides are TGTGCCACCAGCAGAGACGCAGGGGCATCCTACGAGCAGTACTTC. This sequence encodes CATSRDAGASYEQYF. Based on the CDR3 plus reference TRBV15 and TRBJ2-7, the full variable domain is DAMVIQNPRYQVTQFGKPVTLSCSQTLNHNVMYWYQQKSSQAPKLLFHYYDKDFNNEADTPDNFQSRRPNTSFCFLDIRSPGLGDTAMYLCATSRDAGASYEQYFGPGTRLTVT.

Only a few counts were recorded for this clone. The chain couples TRBV7-9 to TRBJ2-1; TRBD2 might be the D (5 bases). The V end was cut by 5 bases, the J end by 0 bases, with 11 bases between. CDR3 length: 15 residues. Germline CDR1 is SEHNR and CDR2 is FQNEAQ (reference sequence). The chain's CDR3 is CASSGGVYSYNEQFF. The CDR3 DNA sequence: TGTGCCAGCAGCGGAGGTGTGTACTCCTACAATGAGCAGTTCTTC.

The chain couples TRBV4-1 to TRBJ1-1; D call uncertain. V lost 0 bases and J lost 1, with 3 bases in between. The CDR3 extends over 13 amino acids. The germline V gene has CDR1 MGHRA and CDR2 YSYEKL. The CDR3 loop is CASSQDRNTEAFF. CDR3 in DNA: TGCGCCAGCAGCCAAGACAGGAACACTGAAGCTTTCTTT.

The genes are TRBV2 and TRBJ2-1, with 10 bases matching TRBD2. Germline trimming cut 3 bases from V and 8 bases from J; bases unmatched to any gene: 7. This CDR3 is built from 15 residues. CDR1 and CDR2 (germline): SNHLY, FYNNEI. The CDR3 nucleotides are TGTGCCAGCAGTGATCCTAGCGGGAGTTACCATGAGCAGTTCTTC. This encodes CASSDPSGSYHEQFF.

This clone occurred a few times. This chain's CDR3 is CASSVTLAADTQYF. In DNA, the CDR3 is TGTGCCAGCAGCGTAACGCTAGCGGCAGATACGCAGTATTTT. This chain joins TRBV9 and TRBJ2-3; 7 bases agree with TRBD2. In germline, CDR1 is SGDLS, CDR2 YYNGEE. J lost 4 bases, V lost 1 base, and 3 bases had no gene match. The CDR3 is 14 amino acids.

V gene TRBV12-5 combines with J gene TRBJ1-1; the match to TRBD1 covers 7 bases. CDR1 is LGHNT, CDR2 FRNRAP, per germline. This CDR3 is built from 13 residues. The V and J ends lost 6 bases and 4 bases, in that order; junction bases with no gene match: 5. In DNA form, the CDR3 reads TGTGCTAGTGGGTCGACAGGGTCCACTGAAGCTTTCTTT. It codes for CASGSTGSTEAFF.

The chain joins TRBV7-3 to TRBJ2-2, with 10 bases matching TRBD1. This CDR3 has 17 amino acids. CDR1 SGHTA and CDR2 FQGTGA come from the germline V gene. The ends lost 2 bases at V and 1 base at J; junction bases unmatched: 4. The CDR3 sequence: CASSLWGQGLNTGELFF. The CDR3 nucleotides read TGTGCCAGCAGCTTATGGGGACAGGGGTTGAACACCGGGGAGCTGTTTTTT.

This clone has just a few counts. The chain links TRBV18 to TRBJ2-2, with a weak D call TRBD1 (5 bases). Germline CDR1 and CDR2: KGHSH and LQKENI. Trimming stripped 0 bases from V and 0 bases from J, with 5 bases between. The CDR3 runs 15 residues. CDR3 nucleotides: TGTGCCAGCTCACCACCGACAGCGAACACCGGGGAGCTGTTTTTT. Its translation: CASSPPTANTGELFF. Full variable domain (rest looked up from reference TRBV18 and TRBJ2-2): NAGVMQNPRHLVRRRGQEARLRCSPMKGHSHVYWYRQLPEEGLKFMVYLQKENIIDESGMPKERFSAEFPKEGPSILRIQQVVRGDSAAYFCASSPPTANTGELFFGEGSRLTVL.

The chain carries TRBV19 and TRBJ2-3, with a tentative D call TRBD2 (5 bases). The CDR3 has 16 residues. The germline V gene encodes CDR1 LNHDA and CDR2 SQIVND (reference sequence). The V end lost 5 bases, the J end lost 0 bases, and 15 bases lay between the germline ends. CDR3 amino acids: CASSPPRRTSTDTQYF. CDR3 coding DNA: TGTGCCAGTAGTCCCCCTCGGCGGACTAGCACAGATACGCAGTATTTT.

On this clone: The sample has other DNA sequences that encode this CDR3 too. The chain couples TRBV27 to TRBJ1-5, with TRBD1 matching over 7 bases. The CDR3 consists of 14 residues. V was clipped by 3 bases and J by 4 bases; unmatched bases: 3. The V gene's germline CDR1 is MNHEY and CDR2 SMNVEV (reference sequence). Here the CDR3 reads CASSFRDSNQPQHF. CDR3 DNA: TGTGCCAGCAGTTTCCGGGACAGTAATCAGCCCCAGCATTTT.

The chain links TRBV28 to TRBJ2-6; 9 nucleotides match TRBD1. The ends lost 9 bases at V and 4 bases at J; junction bases unmatched: 13. The CDR3 consists of 17 residues. Germline V lookup: CDR1 MDHEN, CDR2 SYDVKM. The CDR3 bases are TGTGCCAGTAAAGGGGGACAGGGATGGGGCGGGGCCAACGTCCTGACTTTC. Protein: CASKGGQGWGGANVLTF.

The chain recombines TRBV5-1 with TRBJ2-2; D perhaps matches TRBD1 (5 bases). The V end lost 4 bases, the J end lost 3 bases, and 13 bases lay between the germline ends. The CDR3 length is 15 residues. The germline V gene encodes CDR1 SGHRS and CDR2 YFSETQ. The CDR3 DNA is TGCGCCAGCAGCGCCGACGGACATCACACCGGGGAGCTGTTTTTT. This codes for CASSADGHHTGELFF.

The V and J genes are TRBV11-3 and TRBJ2-1, with TRBD1 identical over 7 bases. V gave up 6 bases and J gave up 4 bases; unmatched junction bases: 3. The CDR3 runs to 13 residues. The germline V gene has CDR1 SGHNT and CDR2 YENEEA. CDR3 amino acids: CASSRDRYNEQFF. In DNA, the CDR3 is TGTGCCAGCAGTCGGGACAGATACAATGAGCAGTTCTTC.

This rearrangement joins TRBV11-2 to TRBJ2-6; D not resolved. The CDR3 consists of 14 residues. V lost 5 bases and J lost 0, with 5 bases in between. The germline CDR1 and CDR2 sequences are SGHAT and FQNNGV. The CDR3 sequence: CASSPSSGANVLTF. CDR3 DNA sequence: TGTGCCAGCAGCCCGAGCTCTGGGGCCAACGTCCTGACTTTC.

About this clone: At one of its ends the junction is not consistent with the germline gene, which may arise from a read error. This sequence joins TRBV28 and TRBJ1-4, with 10 bases that match TRBD1. Looked up from germline, CDR1 is MDHEN and CDR2 is SYDVKM. The CDR3 loop spans 17 amino acids. The CDR3 bases are TGTGCCAGCGGTTTATCGGGACAGGGGACAACTAATGAAAAACTGTTTTTT. It translates to CASGLSGQGTTNEKLFF.

The chain carries TRBV3-1 (or the pseudogene TRBV3-2) and TRBJ2-5; 15 bases match TRBD2. This CDR3 has 15 residues. Germline CDR1 reads LGHDT; CDR2 reads YNNKEL (reference sequence). With 9 bases clipped from V and 4 bases from J, the junction kept 6 bases outside the gene matches. The CDR3 sequence is CASRTSGGARETQYF. The CDR3 nucleotides are TGTGCCAGTAGGACTAGCGGGGGGGCTAGAGAGACCCAGTACTTC.

The rearrangement joins TRBV6-2 or TRBV6-3 to TRBJ2-6, with 7 bases aligning to TRBD2. The trim removed 3 bases at V and 0 bases at J, leaving 5 bases unmatched. Germline-derived CDR1 and CDR2 are MNHEY and SVGEGT. This CDR3 has 17 amino acids. This chain's CDR3 is CASSYLAVRSGANVLTF. In nucleotides, the CDR3 is TGTGCCAGCAGTTATCTAGCGGTCCGCTCTGGGGCCAACGTCCTGACTTTC.

This chain uses TRBV10-3 with TRBJ1-2, with 7 bases identical to TRBD1. CDR3 length: 14 amino acids. The V segment lost 0 bases and the J segment 2 bases; nucleotides outside the gene matches: 0. Germline CDR1 reads ENHRY; CDR2 reads SYGVKD. This CDR3 is CAISESTGNYGYTF. In DNA, the CDR3 is TGTGCCATCAGTGAGTCGACAGGGAACTATGGCTACACCTTC.

V and J are TRBV28 and TRBJ2-3; D may be TRBD1 (6 bases). V lost 8 bases, J lost 4 bases, and 16 bases lay in between. The CDR3 extends over 14 amino acids. Germline V gene sequence: CDR1 MDHEN, CDR2 SYDVKM. The DNA for the CDR3 is TGTGCCAGCTCCCGACAGGAGGTTGCAGATACGCAGTATTTT. Amino acids: CASSRQEVADTQYF.